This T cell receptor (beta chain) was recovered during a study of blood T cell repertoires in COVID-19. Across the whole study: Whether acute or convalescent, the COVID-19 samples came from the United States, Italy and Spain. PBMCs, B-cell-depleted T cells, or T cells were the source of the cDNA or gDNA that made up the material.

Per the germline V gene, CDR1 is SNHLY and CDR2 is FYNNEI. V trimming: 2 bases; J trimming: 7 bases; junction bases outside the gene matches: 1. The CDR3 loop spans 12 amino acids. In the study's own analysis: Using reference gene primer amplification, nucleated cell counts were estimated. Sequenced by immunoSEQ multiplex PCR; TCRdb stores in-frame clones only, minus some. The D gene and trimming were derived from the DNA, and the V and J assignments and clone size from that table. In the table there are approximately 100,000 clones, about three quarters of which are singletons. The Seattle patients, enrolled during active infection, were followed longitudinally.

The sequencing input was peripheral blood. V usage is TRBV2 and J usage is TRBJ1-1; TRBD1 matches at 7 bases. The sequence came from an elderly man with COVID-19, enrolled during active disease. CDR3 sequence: CASSEQGDEAFF. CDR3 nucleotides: TGTGCCAGCAGTGAACAGGGGGATGAAGCTTTCTTT.